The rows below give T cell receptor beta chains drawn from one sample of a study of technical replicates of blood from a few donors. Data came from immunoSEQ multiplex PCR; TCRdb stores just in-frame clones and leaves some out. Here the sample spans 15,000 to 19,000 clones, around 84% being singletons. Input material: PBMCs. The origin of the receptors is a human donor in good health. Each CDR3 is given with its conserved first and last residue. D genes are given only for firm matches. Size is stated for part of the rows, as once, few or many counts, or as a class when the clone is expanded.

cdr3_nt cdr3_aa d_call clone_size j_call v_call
TGTGCCAGCAGCTTGGACAGGGGGTACGAGCAGTACTTC CASSLDRGYEQYF TRBD1 . TRBJ2-7 TRBV7-8
TGTGCTAGTGGTTTGGACCAGGGGGCGAGCAATCAGCCCCAGCATTTT CASGLDQGASNQPQHF TRBD1 . TRBJ1-5 TRBV12-5
TGCGCCAGCAGTGATAGCGGGAGGACAGATACGCAGTATTTT CASSDSGRTDTQYF TRBD2 . TRBJ2-3 TRBV10-2
TGTGCCTGGAGTCCGGACAGTATGAACACTGAAGCTTTCTTT CAWSPDSMNTEAFF . few TRBJ1-1 TRBV30
TGCGCCAGCAACACCGGGACTTTGAACACTGAAGCTTTCTTT CASNTGTLNTEAFF . . TRBJ1-1 TRBV5-1
TGCGCCAGCGGTACGGACGCCCGGGCGGGGGAGCAGTTCTTC CASGTDARAGEQFF . once TRBJ2-1 TRBV10-2
TGTGCCAGCTCACCGGGACTAGCCCACGAGCAGTACTTC CASSPGLAHEQYF TRBD2 . TRBJ2-7 TRBV18
TGTGCCAGCAGTCCCTACCGCCTCAATGAGCAGTTCTTC CASSPYRLNEQFF . . TRBJ2-1 TRBV6-5
TGTGCCAGTAGTACCCTAGCGAACTCCTACAATGAGCAGTTCTTC CASSTLANSYNEQFF . . TRBJ2-1 TRBV19
TGTGCCACCAGCAGAGGGGGCATAGCCAAAAACATTCAGTACTTC CATSRGGIAKNIQYF . . TRBJ2-4 TRBV15
TGTGCCAGCAGTCGAACAGGGCTGATTGGCAATCAGCCCCAGCATTTT CASSRTGLIGNQPQHF . . TRBJ1-5 TRBV27
TGTGCCAGCAGCCCCTACAGTGTCGCGAACACCGGGGAGCTGTTTTTT CASSPYSVANTGELFF . . TRBJ2-2 TRBV7-6
TGCAGCGTCGGGGAGCAGTCGGCCCAGTACTTC CSVGEQSAQYF . . TRBJ2-5 TRBV29-1
TGTGCCAGCAGCCCCTGGACTAGTCGCCAAGAGACCCAGTACTTC CASSPWTSRQETQYF TRBD2 . TRBJ2-5 TRBV5-5
TGTGCCAGCAGTTTAACCGGGACAGGGTGGAAAAAACTGTTTTTT CASSLTGTGWKKLFF TRBD1 once TRBJ1-4 TRBV28
TGTGCCAGCAGCGTAGGAACTAGCGGGAGTTTCAATGAGCAGTTCTTC CASSVGTSGSFNEQFF TRBD2 . TRBJ2-1 TRBV9
TGTGCCAGCACCTCTGGACTAGCGGGGGACTACGAGCAGTACTTC CASTSGLAGDYEQYF TRBD2 . TRBJ2-7 TRBV6-6